This TCR beta chain was profiled in a study of blood T cells in healthy people across ages (dated by TCRdb to about 2015). In the study overall: In model experiments, template switching captured about one uniquely barcoded TCR beta cDNA molecule for every two T cells. Using the same blood draw, the study looked at two additional independent replicas of 1 million unique cDNA reads for two donors, one aged 18 to 30 and the other aged 80 or older. The donors were divided into four age groups: young (average around 16 years), middle-aged (around 37), aged (about 61) and long-lived (82). Age-related changes in TCR beta repertoire diversity were measured in the study by deep sequencing normalized with unique cDNA molecular identifiers.

V was cut back by 6 bases and J by 5 bases, leaving a gap of 23 bases between them. Spanning cysteine to phenylalanine, the CDR3 consists of 16 amino acids. Just the 48-base CDR3 DNA is kept, in frame starting at base 1. CDR1 SGDLS and CDR2 YYNGEE were looked up in the germline V gene. Results and caveats for the whole study, not just this receptor: The long-lived group showed more naive CD4+ T cells, fewer expanded clones and increased TCR diversity than the aged group, suggesting age selection. Bulk unsorted PBMC profiling prevented conclusive comparison of naive and antigen-experienced compartments. Estimates of total diversity from one million sequenced T cells were regarded as lower bounds and underestimates. As age increased, observed TCR beta diversity per million T cells dropped in a roughly linear way, and a significant reduction was already evident by age about 40. There was a strong correlation between observed TCR beta diversity and the percentage of naive T cells measured by flow cytometry. Donor CMV infection status was unknown, potentially confounding age-related changes in expanded clonotypes.

A note on this clonotype: Its antigen remains unidentified. Within one base of it there is no much larger clone, and no base qualities were kept.

Library prep was done by 5' RACE. Sequenced on an Illumina HiSeq 2500. A second PCR of about 6 to 12 cycles was run with a J-beta primer mix and a sample-barcoded 5' primer. A unique molecular identifier was introduced onto each TCR beta cDNA molecule by a template-switch 5' adaptor carrying 12 random nucleotides. Each sample yielded at least 2.5 million CDR3-containing paired-end reads. First-strand cDNA synthesis was performed from all RNA using the Mint cDNA synthesis kit, with priming by a TRBC-specific oligonucleotide. After uracil-DNA glycosylase treatment, a first 18-cycle PCR used universal primers M1SS and BC2_uni_R on all cDNA. The source study handled its data this way. For normalization, 1 million high-quality reads, each with a distinct molecular identifier, were randomly selected from each sample. Reads sharing molecular identifiers were discarded rather than binned into consensus sequences. CDR3 identification, clonotype clustering and error correction used MiTCR with a Q25 quality threshold and the strictest error-elimination algorithm. A nonparametric unseen species model using Euler transformation provided a lower-bound estimate of total TCR beta diversity. TCRdb trimmed the raw reads at Q25, called clones with MiXCR and kept productive beta chains. Rows with one shared CDR3 protein collapse into an entry with the most common genes and DNA. It is TCRdb's table, rather than the study itself, that gives the V and J calls and clone size. Across this sample there are around 1,000,000 distinct CDR3 sequences, with under 30% seen only once. Around 0.75% of the sample comes from the top ten.

Systemically healthy Caucasian individuals from Russia, around 38 in total and aged roughly 6 to 95 years, were included as donors. Each donor gave ten milliliters of peripheral blood, collected into EDTA-treated Vacutainer tubes. Ficoll-Paque density-gradient centrifugation was used to isolate PBMCs, with at least 6.5 million per sample. Trizol reagent was used to extract total RNA from PBMCs, with at least 6 micrograms per sample. For every donor, flow cytometry on a PBMC aliquot measured the percentage of naive CD45RAhigh/CD27high T cells. These data were also reused for a study on T cells of mothers and their children. As the second study states: Nine systemically healthy Caucasian individuals, comprising three mothers and their six children, were included as donors. cDNA synthesis used all of the extracted RNA, with roughly 1.6 ug of RNA in each 15 ul reaction. In the second PCR, the M1S primer added sample barcodes and 2-4 random nucleotides. Over 9.5 million TCR beta CDR3 reads were obtained for each mother, and 2.5 million to 3 million reads were obtained for each child. Thymic selection similarly shapes TCR recombination output in related and unrelated pairs, with minor effect from inherited differences. Normalized repertoire overlap was always found to be slightly, but never significantly, higher in related mother-child pairs than in unrelated mother-child pairs. No persistent microchimeric T cell clones were detected, at a sensitivity of 90 to 100 clones per million clonotypes. To look for features that set related mother-child pairs apart from unrelated individuals, the researchers ran deep NGS to compare the TCR beta repertoires of mothers and children. Mothers averaged about 40 +/- 4 years of age and children averaged about 10 +/- 4 years. Libraries were sequenced on Illumina HiSeq 2000 with 100+100 nt paired-end reads after adapter ligation with NEBNext reagents. To avoid cross-contamination, the mother libraries and the child libraries were prepared a month apart and sequenced in separate runs. Each donor had between roughly 500,000 and 2,200,000 distinct TCR beta clonotypes identified. Naive TCR beta clonotypes were estimated from low-frequency clonotypes matched to each donor's FACS-determined naive share, without sorting.

This clonotype originated in a girl aged 2 to 9 in good health. Sequencing was carried out using blood. The receptor chain draws on TRBV9 and TRBJ1-1, and possibly TRBD1, on 5 matching bases. Here is the DNA: TGTGCCAGCAACCGTGAGGGACTCAGAGGGCATACTGAAGCTTTCTTT. Translated, this gives CASNREGLRGHTEAFF.